Listed below are T cell receptor beta chains from one sample, sequenced in a study of blood T cell repertoires in COVID-19. Using immunoSEQ multiplex PCR, the repertoire was profiled, and TCRdb retains in-frame clones only, with some absent. The data contain 300,000 to 450,000 clones, around 85% of them seen just once; the ten biggest clones take up more than 3%. The material sequenced was peripheral blood. These receptors came from a woman aged 18 to 35 with acute or convalescent COVID-19. Both conserved end residues are part of each CDR3. Each record gives: J gene, D gene, V gene, clone size, CDR3 protein, CDR3 DNA. A D gene is named only where the DNA matches it firmly. Expanded clones are given a class, and other clones once, few, many or no size at all.

j_gene: TRBJ2-2; d_gene: .; v_gene: TRBV13; abundance: .; CDR3aa: CASSLTARSGQRELFF; CDR3nt: TGTGCCAGCAGCTTAACGGCCAGGTCTGGACAACGGGAGCTGTTTTTT
j_gene: TRBJ1-2; d_gene: .; v_gene: TRBV18; abundance: few; CDR3aa: CASSSDRAYGYTF; CDR3nt: TGTGCCAGCTCATCGGACAGAGCTTATGGCTACACCTTC
j_gene: TRBJ2-5; d_gene: TRBD2; v_gene: TRBV7-8; abundance: .; CDR3aa: CASSPSGDFTWETQYF; CDR3nt: TGTGCCAGCAGCCCTAGCGGGGACTTCACCTGGGAGACCCAGTACTTC
j_gene: TRBJ1-1; d_gene: .; v_gene: TRBV7-9; abundance: once; CDR3aa: CASSPSGGFPEAFF; CDR3nt: TGTGCCAGCAGCCCGAGTGGGGGGTTCCCTGAAGCTTTCTTT
j_gene: TRBJ1-2; d_gene: .; v_gene: TRBV3-1/TRBV3-2; abundance: .; CDR3aa: CASSQESPGNNYGYTF; CDR3nt: TGTGCCAGCAGCCAAGAATCCCCAGGGAACAACTATGGCTACACCTTC
j_gene: TRBJ2-1; d_gene: TRBD2; v_gene: TRBV19; abundance: .; CDR3aa: CASSQPSGGATNEQFF; CDR3nt: TGTGCCAGTAGTCAGCCTAGCGGGGGGGCGACCAATGAGCAGTTCTTC
j_gene: TRBJ1-1; d_gene: TRBD1; v_gene: TRBV11-3; abundance: .; CDR3aa: CASSPKKKRDRGELNTEAFF; CDR3nt: TGTGCCAGCAGCCCTAAAAAAAAGAGGGACAGGGGGGAGCTGAACACTGAAGCTTTCTTT
j_gene: TRBJ2-6; d_gene: .; v_gene: TRBV5-1; abundance: .; CDR3aa: CASCETGSLGANVLTF; CDR3nt: TGCGCCAGCTGCGAAACAGGGTCCCTTGGGGCCAACGTCCTGACTTTC
j_gene: TRBJ1-1; d_gene: .; v_gene: TRBV29-1; abundance: once; CDR3aa: CSVESSSEAFF; CDR3nt: TGCAGCGTTGAATCTTCCAGTGAAGCTTTCTTT
j_gene: TRBJ1-1; d_gene: .; v_gene: TRBV7-3; abundance: .; CDR3aa: CASRSRRTNTEAFF; CDR3nt: TGTGCCAGCAGGAGCCGAAGAACGAACACTGAAGCTTTCTTT
j_gene: TRBJ1-2; d_gene: .; v_gene: TRBV5-6; abundance: .; CDR3aa: CASSLGSSGDGYTF; CDR3nt: TGTGCCAGCAGCTTGGGATCAAGTGGAGATGGCTACACCTTC
j_gene: TRBJ2-7; d_gene: TRBD1; v_gene: TRBV2; abundance: few; CDR3aa: CASLPLQGQGALRSLEQYF; CDR3nt: TGTGCCAGTCTCCCACTCCAGGGACAGGGGGCCCTTCGCTCCCTCGAGCAGTACTTC
j_gene: TRBJ2-3; d_gene: TRBD1; v_gene: TRBV27; abundance: .; CDR3aa: CASSLGQGPDTQYF; CDR3nt: TGTGCCAGCAGTCTAGGACAGGGCCCAGATACGCAGTATTTT
j_gene: TRBJ2-2; d_gene: TRBD1; v_gene: TRBV6-5; abundance: .; CDR3aa: CASSYIETGVPGELFF; CDR3nt: TGTGCCAGCAGTTACATAGAGACAGGGGTCCCCGGGGAGCTGTTTTTT
j_gene: TRBJ1-1; d_gene: TRBD1; v_gene: TRBV7-3; abundance: .; CDR3aa: CASSLGTENTEAFF; CDR3nt: TGTGCCAGCAGCTTGGGGACAGAGAACACTGAAGCTTTCTTT
j_gene: TRBJ1-2; d_gene: TRBD1; v_gene: TRBV19; abundance: .; CDR3aa: CASNTGGYGYTF; CDR3nt: TGTGCCAGTAATACAGGGGGCTATGGCTACACCTTC
j_gene: TRBJ2-1; d_gene: TRBD2; v_gene: TRBV6-4; abundance: once; CDR3aa: CASSDAPAGPQFF; CDR3nt: TGTGCCAGCAGTGACGCCCCAGCGGGACCCCAGTTCTTC
j_gene: TRBJ1-6; d_gene: .; v_gene: TRBV27; abundance: .; CDR3aa: CASSRGGNSPLHF; CDR3nt: TGTGCCAGCAGTCGGGGTGGGAATTCACCCCTCCACTTT
j_gene: TRBJ1-2; d_gene: TRBD1; v_gene: TRBV28; abundance: .; CDR3aa: CASSLLRGRYGYTF; CDR3nt: TGTGCCAGCAGTTTACTCAGGGGGCGCTATGGCTACACCTTC
j_gene: TRBJ1-1; d_gene: TRBD1; v_gene: TRBV10-2; abundance: .; CDR3aa: CASSESTGGDTEAFF; CDR3nt: TGCGCCAGCAGTGAGTCTACAGGGGGGGACACTGAAGCTTTCTTT
j_gene: TRBJ1-5; d_gene: .; v_gene: TRBV15; abundance: .; CDR3aa: CATSSGLIGAISNQPQHF; CDR3nt: TGTGCCACCAGCAGTGGGCTAATTGGGGCAATTAGCAATCAGCCCCAGCATTTT
j_gene: TRBJ1-1; d_gene: TRBD1; v_gene: TRBV5-6; abundance: few; CDR3aa: CASSNRKDRGRTEAFF; CDR3nt: TGTGCCAGCAGCAATAGAAAGGACAGGGGGCGAACTGAAGCTTTCTTT
j_gene: TRBJ1-1; d_gene: .; v_gene: TRBV9; abundance: .; CDR3aa: CASSVGPQGNTEAFF; CDR3nt: TGTGCCAGCAGCGTAGGACCACAGGGGAACACTGAAGCTTTCTTT
j_gene: TRBJ1-1; d_gene: .; v_gene: TRBV27; abundance: once; CDR3aa: CASIGSRMNTEAFF; CDR3nt: TGTGCCAGCATCGGGTCTCGCATGAACACTGAAGCTTTCTTT
j_gene: TRBJ1-1; d_gene: .; v_gene: TRBV5-1; abundance: .; CDR3aa: CASSSGTIYTEAFF; CDR3nt: TGCGCCAGCAGCTCCGGGACAATCTACACTGAAGCTTTCTTT
j_gene: TRBJ1-4; d_gene: TRBD1; v_gene: TRBV5-4; abundance: .; CDR3aa: CASSLATGENEKLFF; CDR3nt: TGTGCCAGCAGCTTGGCAACAGGGGAGAATGAAAAACTGTTTTTT
j_gene: TRBJ2-5; d_gene: TRBD1; v_gene: TRBV18; abundance: .; CDR3aa: CASSRSTGPETQYF; CDR3nt: TGTGCCAGCTCACGGTCGACAGGGCCCGAGACCCAGTACTTC
j_gene: TRBJ1-6; d_gene: .; v_gene: TRBV11-2; abundance: .; CDR3aa: CASTFMLGGVSSPLHF; CDR3nt: TGTGCCAGCACCTTTATGTTGGGGGGTGTGAGTTCACCCCTCCACTTT
j_gene: TRBJ1-5; d_gene: .; v_gene: TRBV27; abundance: few; CDR3aa: CASSLWRGIGAQHF; CDR3nt: TGTGCCAGCAGTTTATGGCGCGGTATCGGGGCCCAGCATTTT
j_gene: TRBJ2-6; d_gene: .; v_gene: TRBV15; abundance: .; CDR3aa: CATSSFTGANVLTF; CDR3nt: TGTGCCACCAGCTCCTTTACTGGGGCCAACGTCCTGACTTTC
j_gene: TRBJ1-2; d_gene: TRBD1; v_gene: TRBV5-5; abundance: .; CDR3aa: CASSQDRNYGYTF; CDR3nt: TGTGCCAGCAGCCAGGACAGGAACTATGGCTACACCTTC
j_gene: TRBJ1-5; d_gene: TRBD1; v_gene: TRBV15; abundance: .; CDR3aa: CATRGQGEAYSNQPQHF; CDR3nt: TGTGCCACCCGCGGACAGGGGGAAGCTTATAGCAATCAGCCCCAGCATTTT
j_gene: TRBJ2-7; d_gene: .; v_gene: TRBV11-3; abundance: few; CDR3aa: CASSWRGLHEQYF; CDR3nt: TGTGCCAGCAGCTGGAGGGGGCTGCACGAGCAGTACTTC
j_gene: TRBJ2-7; d_gene: TRBD2; v_gene: TRBV3-1/TRBV3-2; abundance: .; CDR3aa: CASSQLAGTSGDEQYF; CDR3nt: TGTGCCAGCAGCCAACTTGCCGGGACTAGCGGTGACGAGCAGTACTTC
j_gene: TRBJ2-1; d_gene: TRBD1; v_gene: TRBV5-5; abundance: .; CDR3aa: CASSSTGDEQFF; CDR3nt: TGTGCCAGCAGCTCGACAGGGGATGAGCAGTTCTTC
j_gene: TRBJ2-3; d_gene: TRBD2; v_gene: TRBV4-1; abundance: few; CDR3aa: CASSLGLAGAGTSSTDTQYF; CDR3nt: TGCGCCAGCAGCCTAGGACTAGCGGGGGCCGGGACGTCTAGCACAGATACGCAGTATTTT
j_gene: TRBJ2-7; d_gene: TRBD2; v_gene: TRBV19; abundance: .; CDR3aa: CASRTSGGPAHEQYF; CDR3nt: TGTGCCAGCAGGACCTCGGGAGGGCCGGCCCACGAGCAGTACTTC